This T cell receptor (beta chain) comes out of a study of T cell responses to AZD1222 COVID-19 vaccine. Trimming at V came to 3 bases and at J to 3 bases, leaving 6 bases not matched to a gene. The CDR3 runs 15 residues. The germline V gene has CDR1 GTSNPN and CDR2 SVGIG (reference sequence). Measured with immunoSEQ multiplex PCR; TCRdb has only the in-frame clones, and not every one. The sample contains some 120,000 clones, roughly nine tenths of which appear only once. The chain recombines TRBV30 with TRBJ1-5, with 9 bases matching TRBD1. The specimen comprised peripheral blood, sampled 28 days after the second AZD1222 dose. This TCR derives from an adult who received the AZD1222 COVID-19 vaccine. The CDR3 bases are TGTGCCTGGAGAGACTACAGGGGGCTCAATCAGCCCCAGCATTTT. Translation gives CAWRDYRGLNQPQHF.